These T cell receptor beta chains were read from a single sample in a study of blood T cell repertoires in COVID-19. TCRdb's copy holds only in-frame clones and misses some; the assay was immunoSEQ multiplex PCR. Of hundreds of thousands of clones listed, 80% to 90% are singletons. Sequencing used PBMCs or T cells enriched from blood (not recorded which). The receptors stem from a young man who had recovered from COVID-19. Each CDR3 is given with its conserved first and last residue. The D gene is left open where the match is weak. A clone size is listed for some rows: how often the clone was seen (once, few, many), or a class if it is expanded.

v_gene: TRBV27
d_gene: NA
j_gene: TRBJ1-1
abundance: NA
CDR3aa: CASSSNAMNTEAFF
CDR3nt: TGTGCCAGCAGCTCCAATGCTATGAACACTGAAGCTTTCTTT

v_gene: TRBV5-1
d_gene: TRBD2
j_gene: TRBJ2-1
abundance: NA
CDR3aa: CASSVEPGLAYNEQFF
CDR3nt: TGCGCCAGCAGCGTTGAACCGGGACTAGCGTACAATGAGCAGTTCTTC

v_gene: TRBV19
d_gene: TRBD1
j_gene: TRBJ1-4
abundance: NA
CDR3aa: CASTLQGRGHEKLFF
CDR3nt: TGTGCCAGTACCCTACAGGGCAGGGGGCATGAAAAACTGTTTTTT

v_gene: TRBV5-4
d_gene: TRBD2
j_gene: TRBJ2-3
abundance: once
CDR3aa: CASSLEAGRADTQYF
CDR3nt: TGTGCCAGCAGCTTGGAAGCGGGAAGGGCAGATACGCAGTATTTT

v_gene: TRBV11-3
d_gene: NA
j_gene: TRBJ1-1
abundance: NA
CDR3aa: CASSLESANARAFF
CDR3nt: TGTGCCAGCAGCTTAGAGTCGGCCAACGCCAGGGCTTTCTTT

v_gene: TRBV4-1
d_gene: TRBD1
j_gene: TRBJ1-1
abundance: NA
CDR3aa: CASSQGNRGSDTEAFF
CDR3nt: TGCGCCAGCAGCCAAGGGAACAGGGGTTCGGACACTGAAGCTTTCTTT

v_gene: TRBV6-5
d_gene: TRBD1
j_gene: TRBJ1-6
abundance: NA
CDR3aa: CASSYRTGQNSPLHF
CDR3nt: TGTGCCAGCAGTTACCGGACAGGTCAAAATTCACCCCTCCACTTT

v_gene: TRBV6-5
d_gene: NA
j_gene: TRBJ1-1
abundance: NA
CDR3aa: CASSYSGENTEAFF
CDR3nt: TGTGCCAGCAGTTACTCAGGGGAGAACACTGAAGCTTTCTTT

v_gene: TRBV5-1
d_gene: TRBD2
j_gene: TRBJ2-1
abundance: NA
CDR3aa: CASSLAGSGRSYNEQFF
CDR3nt: TGCGCCAGCAGCTTGGCCGGAAGCGGGAGGTCCTACAATGAGCAGTTCTTC

v_gene: TRBV10-3
d_gene: NA
j_gene: TRBJ1-5
abundance: NA
CDR3aa: CAISDGGGNQPQHF
CDR3nt: TGTGCCATCAGTGACGGGGGTGGGAATCAGCCCCAGCATTTT

v_gene: TRBV11-2
d_gene: TRBD2
j_gene: TRBJ2-1
abundance: NA
CDR3aa: CASSLDRLATTYNEQFF
CDR3nt: TGTGCCAGCAGCTTAGATCGACTAGCGACAACCTACAATGAGCAGTTCTTC

v_gene: TRBV11-3
d_gene: TRBD2
j_gene: TRBJ2-1
abundance: NA
CDR3aa: CASSYGTSADEQFF
CDR3nt: TGTGCCAGCAGCTACGGGACTAGTGCCGATGAGCAGTTCTTC

v_gene: TRBV6-5
d_gene: NA
j_gene: TRBJ2-7
abundance: once
CDR3aa: CASRRQEIYEQYF
CDR3nt: TGTGCCAGCAGGAGACAGGAAATCTACGAGCAGTACTTC

v_gene: TRBV4-1
d_gene: NA
j_gene: TRBJ2-3
abundance: NA
CDR3aa: CASSQDSADTQYF
CDR3nt: TGCGCCAGCAGCCAAGATAGTGCAGATACGCAGTATTTT

v_gene: TRBV30
d_gene: NA
j_gene: TRBJ1-5
abundance: NA
CDR3aa: CAWNGGSNQPQHF
CDR3nt: TGTGCCTGGAATGGCGGTAGCAATCAGCCCCAGCATTTT

v_gene: TRBV7-2
d_gene: TRBD1
j_gene: TRBJ1-4
abundance: NA
CDR3aa: CASSTGTGGGGEKLFF
CDR3nt: TGTGCCAGCAGCACCGGGACAGGGGGCGGTGGCGAAAAACTGTTTTTT

v_gene: TRBV19
d_gene: TRBD2
j_gene: TRBJ2-1
abundance: NA
CDR3aa: CASSSSSGGQRYNEQFF
CDR3nt: TGTGCCAGTAGTTCATCTAGCGGGGGCCAAAGGTACAATGAGCAGTTCTTC

v_gene: TRBV3-1/TRBV3-2
d_gene: NA
j_gene: TRBJ2-2
abundance: few
CDR3aa: CASSHSGSSTGELFF
CDR3nt: TGTGCCAGCAGCCATTCCGGGAGCTCCACCGGGGAGCTGTTTTTT

v_gene: TRBV18
d_gene: NA
j_gene: TRBJ2-1
abundance: NA
CDR3aa: CASSTGGGAYNEQFF
CDR3nt: TGTGCCAGCTCGACCGGAGGGGGGGCCTACAATGAGCAGTTCTTC

v_gene: TRBV19
d_gene: NA
j_gene: TRBJ2-7
abundance: NA
CDR3aa: CASSDPDSREQYF
CDR3nt: TGTGCCAGTAGTGACCCTGACAGCCGCGAGCAGTACTTC

v_gene: TRBV18
d_gene: TRBD2
j_gene: TRBJ2-1
abundance: NA
CDR3aa: CASSPLAGGYNEQFF
CDR3nt: TGTGCCAGCTCACCTCTTGCGGGGGGATATAATGAGCAGTTCTTC

v_gene: TRBV6-4
d_gene: TRBD1
j_gene: TRBJ1-2
abundance: NA
CDR3aa: CASSGTGGYGYTF
CDR3nt: TGTGCCAGCAGTGGGACAGGGGGCTATGGCTACACCTTC

v_gene: TRBV19
d_gene: TRBD2
j_gene: TRBJ2-3
abundance: NA
CDR3aa: CASSITSGVNTDTQYF
CDR3nt: TGTGCCAGTAGTATAACTAGCGGGGTTAACACAGATACGCAGTATTTT

v_gene: TRBV5-4
d_gene: NA
j_gene: TRBJ1-1
abundance: NA
CDR3aa: CASSHPSTTNTEAFF
CDR3nt: TGTGCCAGCAGCCACCCTTCAACAACGAACACTGAAGCTTTCTTT

v_gene: TRBV12-3/TRBV12-4
d_gene: NA
j_gene: TRBJ2-7
abundance: once
CDR3aa: CASSPGTTYEQYF
CDR3nt: TGTGCCAGCAGTCCAGGGACAACATACGAGCAGTACTTC

v_gene: TRBV6-5
d_gene: TRBD1
j_gene: TRBJ2-5
abundance: NA
CDR3aa: CASSRTGGETQYF
CDR3nt: TGTGCCAGCAGTCGGACAGGGGGAGAGACCCAGTACTTC

v_gene: TRBV10-1
d_gene: NA
j_gene: TRBJ2-3
abundance: NA
CDR3aa: CASSDRAGYTDTQYF
CDR3nt: TGCGCCAGCAGTGATCGCGCGGGATACACAGATACGCAGTATTTT

v_gene: TRBV15
d_gene: NA
j_gene: TRBJ2-1
abundance: NA
CDR3aa: CATSRVSNEQFF
CDR3nt: TGTGCCACCAGCAGAGTGAGCAATGAGCAGTTCTTC

v_gene: TRBV28
d_gene: NA
j_gene: TRBJ1-1
abundance: NA
CDR3aa: CASTIIGGYTEAFF
CDR3nt: TGTGCCAGCACAATAATAGGAGGGTACACTGAAGCTTTCTTT

v_gene: TRBV5-1
d_gene: TRBD1
j_gene: TRBJ1-1
abundance: once
CDR3aa: CASSARTGETEAFF
CDR3nt: TGCGCCAGCAGCGCCCGGACAGGGGAGACTGAAGCTTTCTTT

v_gene: TRBV5-1
d_gene: NA
j_gene: TRBJ2-5
abundance: NA
CDR3aa: CASSIQETQYF
CDR3nt: TGCGCCAGCAGCATACAAGAGACCCAGTACTTC

v_gene: TRBV5-1
d_gene: NA
j_gene: TRBJ2-5
abundance: NA
CDR3aa: CASSVGGEETQYF
CDR3nt: TGCGCCAGCAGCGTGGGGGGAGAAGAGACCCAGTACTTC

v_gene: TRBV5-4
d_gene: NA
j_gene: TRBJ2-1
abundance: once
CDR3aa: CASSFVDENEQFF
CDR3nt: TGTGCCAGCAGCTTCGTAGATGAAAATGAGCAGTTCTTC

v_gene: TRBV18
d_gene: NA
j_gene: TRBJ1-6
abundance: NA
CDR3aa: CASSPDQGTPLHF
CDR3nt: TGTGCCAGCTCACCAGATCAGGGAACACCCCTCCACTTT

v_gene: TRBV6-5
d_gene: NA
j_gene: TRBJ1-4
abundance: NA
CDR3aa: CASSYSFHRDNEKLFF
CDR3nt: TGTGCCAGCAGTTACTCGTTCCACAGGGATAATGAAAAACTGTTTTTT

v_gene: TRBV27
d_gene: TRBD1
j_gene: TRBJ1-1
abundance: NA
CDR3aa: CASSIRQGGTEAFF
CDR3nt: TGTGCCAGCAGTATACGACAGGGGGGGACTGAAGCTTTCTTT

v_gene: TRBV27
d_gene: TRBD2
j_gene: TRBJ2-1
abundance: NA
CDR3aa: CASVGKLAGVVYNEQFF
CDR3nt: TGTGCCAGCGTGGGGAAGCTAGCGGGAGTAGTCTACAATGAGCAGTTCTTC

v_gene: TRBV6-5
d_gene: NA
j_gene: TRBJ1-2
abundance: NA
CDR3aa: CASSYSLKTGYGYTF
CDR3nt: TGTGCCAGCAGTTACTCACTTAAGACAGGCTATGGCTACACCTTC

v_gene: TRBV9
d_gene: TRBD1
j_gene: TRBJ2-7
abundance: NA
CDR3aa: CASSAGTAGPYEQYF
CDR3nt: TGTGCCAGCAGCGCCGGGACAGCCGGACCCTACGAGCAGTACTTC

v_gene: TRBV24-1
d_gene: NA
j_gene: TRBJ1-2
abundance: NA
CDR3aa: CATSDPDTSNYGYTF
CDR3nt: TGTGCCACCAGTGATCCTGACACGTCTAACTATGGCTACACCTTC

v_gene: TRBV27
d_gene: TRBD2
j_gene: TRBJ2-1
abundance: NA
CDR3aa: CASRPSLAGAYNEQFF
CDR3nt: TGTGCCAGCAGACCTTCACTAGCGGGAGCCTACAATGAGCAGTTCTTC

v_gene: TRBV24-1
d_gene: NA
j_gene: TRBJ2-5
abundance: NA
CDR3aa: CATSDGGGRFEETQYF
CDR3nt: TGTGCCACCAGTGATGGCGGAGGGAGATTTGAAGAGACCCAGTACTTC

v_gene: TRBV5-1
d_gene: TRBD2
j_gene: TRBJ2-7
abundance: NA
CDR3aa: CASSPGTSGPYEQYF
CDR3nt: TGCGCCAGCAGCCCAGGGACTAGCGGACCCTACGAGCAGTACTTC

v_gene: TRBV11-3
d_gene: TRBD1
j_gene: TRBJ2-5
abundance: NA
CDR3aa: CASSLGRDRVETQYF
CDR3nt: TGTGCCAGCAGCTTAGGACGGGACAGGGTAGAGACCCAGTACTTC

v_gene: TRBV4-1
d_gene: NA
j_gene: TRBJ2-5
abundance: NA
CDR3aa: CASSQDQGTGETQYF
CDR3nt: TGCGCCAGCAGCCAAGATCAAGGTACAGGAGAGACCCAGTACTTC

v_gene: TRBV11-2
d_gene: NA
j_gene: TRBJ1-3
abundance: once
CDR3aa: CASSLRLAGGNTIYF
CDR3nt: TGTGCCAGCAGCTTACGGTTGGCAGGAGGAAACACCATATATTTT

v_gene: TRBV6-5
d_gene: NA
j_gene: TRBJ1-2
abundance: once
CDR3aa: CASRTTASNYGYTF
CDR3nt: TGTGCCAGCAGGACGACAGCCTCTAACTATGGCTACACCTTC

v_gene: TRBV5-1
d_gene: TRBD2
j_gene: TRBJ2-7
abundance: NA
CDR3aa: CASSFGTSGYYEQYF
CDR3nt: TGCGCCAGCAGTTTCGGGACTAGCGGGTACTACGAGCAGTACTTC

v_gene: TRBV25-1
d_gene: TRBD2
j_gene: TRBJ2-3
abundance: NA
CDR3aa: CASSVSGSTDTQYF
CDR3nt: TGTGCCAGCAGTGTTAGCGGGAGTACGGATACGCAGTATTTT